What follows are 5 T cell receptor beta chains derived from one specimen sequenced in a study of control samples from healthy donors and cancer patients. Assay used: immunoSEQ multiplex PCR; TCRdb lists only in-frame clones, some missing. The sample includes roughly 200,000 clones, about 91% seen only once; the top ten take about 2%. Sequenced: blood. These receptor sequences come from a man younger than 40 in good health.

The J gene is TRBJ1-1, the V gene TRBV11-2; D call uncertain. This CDR3 contains 11 residues. The V gene's germline CDR1 is SGHAT and CDR2 FQNNGV. V shed 2 bases and J shed 3 bases, with 1 base lying between them. Written as DNA, the CDR3 is TGTGCCAGCAGCTTACACACTGAAGCTTTCTTT. This codes for CASSLHTEAFF.

The chain has TRBV11-2 and TRBJ2-7; tentative D call: TRBD2 (5 bases). The germline V gene encodes CDR1 SGHAT and CDR2 FQNNGV. Trimming took off 3 bases at V and 0 bases at J, with 15 bases between the two ends. The CDR3 extends over 16 amino acids. CDR3 residues: CASSLSGSHVSYEQYF. The CDR3 region has the DNA TGTGCCAGCAGCTTGTCGGGATCCCATGTCTCCTACGAGCAGTACTTC.

The rearrangement joins TRBV6-5 to TRBJ2-1, with 8 bases identical to TRBD1. V shed 6 bases and J 5 bases; nucleotides not matched to a gene: 6. The CDR3 length is 14 residues. CDR1 is MNHEY, CDR2 SVGAGI, per germline. The DNA for the CDR3 is TGTGCCAGCAGCCGGGACAGGAGAAACAATGAGCAGTTCTTC. Its translation is CASSRDRRNNEQFF.

The chain uses TRBV27 and TRBJ1-3; D might be TRBD1 (6 bases). Germline assignment: CDR1 MNHEY and CDR2 SMNVEV (reference sequence). CDR3 length: 15 residues. Trimming took 3 bases from V and 3 from J, leaving 12 bases between them. CDR3 region: CASSLRGGSGNTIYF. As DNA, the CDR3 is TGTGCCAGCAGTTTGCGAGGGGGAAGTGGAAACACCATATATTTT.

V and J are TRBV27 and TRBJ2-1; D uncertain. CDR1 is MNHEY, CDR2 SMNVEV, per germline (reference sequence). The V gene lost 1 base and the J gene lost 4 bases, with 11 bases spanning the gap. The CDR3 runs 15 residues. CDR3 residues: CASSLFKAAYNEQFF. The DNA of the CDR3 is TGTGCCAGCAGTTTATTTAAGGCAGCATACAATGAGCAGTTCTTC.